These T cell receptor beta chains were read from a single sample in a study of control samples from healthy donors and cancer patients. Clones were read by immunoSEQ multiplex PCR, and TCRdb kept only the in-frame ones, dropping some. The sample lists roughly 120,000 clones; about 95% were seen once. The sequenced sample was blood. These receptors came from a young man in good health. Each CDR3 is given without its conserved first and last residue.

v_gene	CDR3aa
TRBV6-4	ASSDTGTSGTDTQY
TRBV9	ASSPRSNILNEQF
TRBV4-1	ASSLRWGNTEAF
TRBV5-4	ASSLRGAMDTQY
TRBV6-6	ASSKGRNYGYT
TRBV3-1/TRBV3-2	ASSLLRGETEAF
TRBV4-1	ASSQATMNTEAF
TRBV4-1	ASSQVTRDPYGYT
TRBV10-3	AISGRLAESSYEQY
TRBV18	ASSLTGEYGYT
TRBV6-1	ASNLPQGGGYT
TRBV14	ASSQRGEKLF
TRBV4-2	ASSQGGRYEQY
TRBV6-6	ASSHLTGFNQPQH
TRBV30	STGLGMSGELF
TRBV10-3	AMGGQGSYEQY
TRBV5-6	ASTGPNQPQH
TRBV12-3/TRBV12-4	ASSLRTGELF
TRBV10-3	AIRRGGDSYEQY
TRBV7-9	ASSSGLYNYNEQF
TRBV21-1	ASSKKGDSNQPQH
TRBV5-4	ASSKDRATNEKLF
TRBV7-9	ASNPPRGGELF
TRBV10-3	AISTGTGGAGELF
TRBV9	ASSVRGGTSYNEQF
TRBV6-6	ASSTGQGQLTGELF
TRBV7-9	ASSARLAHEQF
TRBV3-1/TRBV3-2	ASTPGGLTEAF
TRBV18	ASSPQRSNNEQF
TRBV5-8	ASSRLWRRREKLF
TRBV4-1	ASSQDRTVSGNTIY
TRBV5-4	ASSLGSQQETQY
TRBV9	ASSVAGGHSTDTQY
TRBV5-1	ASSGLTDTEAF
TRBV7-8	ASSLAFRAGGTDTQY
TRBV19	ASSIQDQPQH
TRBV7-8	ASSPRTGGAYNSPLH
TRBV5-1	ASSLEGDSGNTIY
TRBV6-5	ASSLAEVTDTQY
TRBV7-2	ASSSARTSGGTDTQY
TRBV7-6	ASSFRGSYEQY
TRBV18	ASSPPGQSTDTQY
TRBV28	ASSSGTVDGYT
TRBV3-1/TRBV3-2	ASSQDFGGQETQY
TRBV5-1	ASSLYNEQF
TRBV19	ASSDRDSNQPQH
TRBV29-1	SVEAGTGNEKLF
TRBV13	ASSLGGQSLSYNEQF